The table lists the clone carrying this TCR beta chain with a few counts. These data originate in a study of control samples from healthy donors and cancer patients. TCRdb's copy holds only in-frame clones and misses some; the assay was immunoSEQ multiplex PCR. The sample includes 98,000 or so clones, approximately 82% seen only once; the top ten take approximately 7%. This CDR3 is 14 amino acids long. Trimming removed 6 bases at V and 10 bases at J, with 21 bases between. Germline CDR1 reads MNHEY; CDR2 reads SMNVEV (reference sequence). The receptor comes from a man aged 18 to 35 in good health. The chain has TRBV27 and TRBJ1-2; D gene unclear. Sequenced: blood. The CDR3 DNA reads as TGTGCCAGCAGCTTGCAATGGACGGATCCAGCCTACACCTTC. Translated: CASSLQWTDPAYTF.